This T cell receptor beta chain stems from a study of early T cells in non-severe SARS-CoV-2 infection. A single record per CDR3 protein comes from TCRdb applying MiXCR to the 5' RACE reads. The sample includes about 64,000 distinct CDR3 sequences, less than 5% of them seen just once. The sample holds a few counts of this clonotype. The CDR3 has 14 residues. Germline CDR1 and CDR2: GTSNPN and SVGIG (reference sequence). V dropped 4 bases and J dropped 5; count of bases not matched to a gene: 8. This receptor was identified in an adult who was a healthcare worker with PCR-confirmed SARS-CoV-2 infection or an uninfected control (not recorded which). The sequenced sample consisted of whole blood. This chain links TRBV30 with TRBJ1-1; 9 bases fit TRBD1. CDR3 region: CAWIQTGGKTEAFF. The CDR3 coding sequence is TGTGCCTGGATCCAGACAGGGGGAAAGACTGAAGCTTTCTTT.